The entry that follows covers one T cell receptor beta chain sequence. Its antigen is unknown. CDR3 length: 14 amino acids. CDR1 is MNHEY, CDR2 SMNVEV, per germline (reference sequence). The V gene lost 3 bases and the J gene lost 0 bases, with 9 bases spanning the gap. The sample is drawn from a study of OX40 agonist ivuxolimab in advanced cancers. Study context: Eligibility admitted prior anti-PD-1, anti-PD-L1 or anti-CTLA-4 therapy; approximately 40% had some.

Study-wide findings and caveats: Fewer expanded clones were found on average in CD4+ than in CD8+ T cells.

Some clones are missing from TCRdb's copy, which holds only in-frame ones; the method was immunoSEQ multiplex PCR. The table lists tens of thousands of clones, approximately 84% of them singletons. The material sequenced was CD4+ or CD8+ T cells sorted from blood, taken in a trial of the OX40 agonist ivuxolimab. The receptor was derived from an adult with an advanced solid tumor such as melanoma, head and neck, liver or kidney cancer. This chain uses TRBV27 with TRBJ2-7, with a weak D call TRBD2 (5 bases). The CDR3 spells CASSFLGSSYEQYF. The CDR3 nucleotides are TGTGCCAGCAGTTTTCTGGGGAGCTCCTACGAGCAGTACTTC.